This T cell receptor beta chain was obtained from a study of T cell repertoires in cytomegalovirus infection. Study conclusions and caveats: Cumulative public TCR beta family frequency identified carriers of CMV plus the relevant HLA.

The CDR3 consists of 14 residues. Trimming pared 0 bases from V and 6 bases from J, leaving 11 bases between. Per germline, CDR1 LNHNV and CDR2 YYDKDF (reference sequence). About this clonotype itself: Its specificity is unknown.

TCRdb redid the calling of the reads with MiXCR, one entry per CDR3 protein. The sample consists of approximately 730,000 distinct CDR3 sequences, roughly 33% of them appearing once. Sample: cultured PBMCs, taken from culture after CMV antigen stimulation. The TCR comes from a human donor in good health (CMV status not recorded). Some clones in this sample may be carry-over from other donors' samples. V usage is TRBV15 and J usage is TRBJ1-1, with D hard to call. The CDR3 nucleotides are TGTGCCACCAGCAGAGATAAGGGTGTCCCTGAAGCTTTCTTT. It translates to CATSRDKGVPEAFF.